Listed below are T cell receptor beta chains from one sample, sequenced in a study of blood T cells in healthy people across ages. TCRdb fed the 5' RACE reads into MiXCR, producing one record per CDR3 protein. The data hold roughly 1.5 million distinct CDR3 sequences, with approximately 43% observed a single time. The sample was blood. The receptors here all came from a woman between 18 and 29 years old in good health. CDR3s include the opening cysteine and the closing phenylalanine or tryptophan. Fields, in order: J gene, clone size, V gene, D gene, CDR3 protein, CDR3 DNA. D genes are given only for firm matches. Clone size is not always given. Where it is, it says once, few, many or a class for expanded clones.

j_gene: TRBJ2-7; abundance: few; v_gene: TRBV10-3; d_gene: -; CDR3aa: CAVRGSEADYEQYF; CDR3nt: TGTGCCGTAAGAGGATCCGAGGCCGACTACGAGCAGTACTTC
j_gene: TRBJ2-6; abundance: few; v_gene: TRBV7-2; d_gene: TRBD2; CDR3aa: CASSFPLGLAGDGANVLTF; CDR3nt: TGTGCCAGCAGCTTCCCCCTGGGGCTAGCGGGAGATGGGGCCAACGTCCTGACTTTC
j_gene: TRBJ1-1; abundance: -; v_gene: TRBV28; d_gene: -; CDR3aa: CASSLLGGGENTEAFF; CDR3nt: TGTGCCAGCAGTTTATTGGGGGGAGGGGAGAACACTGAAGCTTTCTTT
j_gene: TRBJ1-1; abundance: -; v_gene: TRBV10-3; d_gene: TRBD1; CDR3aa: CAISWTGESTAEAFF; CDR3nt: TGTGCCATCAGTTGGACAGGGGAGTCGACGGCTGAAGCTTTCTTT
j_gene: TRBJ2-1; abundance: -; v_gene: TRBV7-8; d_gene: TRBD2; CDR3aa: CASSLFGIRRGGRASLSNEQFF; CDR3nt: TGTGCCAGCAGCCTATTTGGCATCCGGCGGGGGGGTCGTGCCAGTCTAAGCAATGAGCAGTTCTTC
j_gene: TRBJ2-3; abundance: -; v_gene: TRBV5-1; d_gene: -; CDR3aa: CASSPLSGSVDTQYF; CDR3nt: TGCGCCAGCAGCCCCTTATCGGGCAGCGTGGATACGCAGTATTTT
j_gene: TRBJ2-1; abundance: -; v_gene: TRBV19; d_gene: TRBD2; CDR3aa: CASSRTLAGGKNEQFF; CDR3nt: TGTGCCAGTAGTAGGACACTAGCGGGAGGAAAGAATGAGCAGTTCTTC
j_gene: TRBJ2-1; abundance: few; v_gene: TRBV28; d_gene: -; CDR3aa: CASTRDRPSYNEQFF; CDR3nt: TGTGCCAGCACCCGGGACCGGCCCTCCTACAATGAGCAGTTCTTC
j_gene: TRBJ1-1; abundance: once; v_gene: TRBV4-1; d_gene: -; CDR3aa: CASSRRAVFDTEAFF; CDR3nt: TGCGCCAGCAGCCGTCGGGCCGTTTTCGACACTGAAGCTTTCTTT
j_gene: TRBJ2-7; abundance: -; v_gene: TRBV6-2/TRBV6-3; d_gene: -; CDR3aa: CASSEHGTHNNEQYF; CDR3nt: TGTGCCAGCAGTGAGCACGGGACTCATAACAATGAGCAGTACTTC
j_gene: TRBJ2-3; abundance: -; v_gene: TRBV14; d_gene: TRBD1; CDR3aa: CASSQVWGQPTDTQYF; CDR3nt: TGTGCCAGCAGCCAAGTTTGGGGACAGCCCACAGATACGCAGTATTTT
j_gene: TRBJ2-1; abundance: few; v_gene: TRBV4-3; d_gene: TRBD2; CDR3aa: CASSRTSVYNEQFF; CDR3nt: TGCGCCAGCAGCCGGACTAGCGTCTACAATGAGCAGTTCTTC
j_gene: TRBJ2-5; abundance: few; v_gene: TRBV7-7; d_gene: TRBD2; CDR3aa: CASSRGTSNEQYF; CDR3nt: TGTGCTAGCAGCAGGGGGACTAGCAATGAGCAGTACTTC
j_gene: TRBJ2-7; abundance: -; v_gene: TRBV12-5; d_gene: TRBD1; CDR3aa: CASGFTGASYEQYF; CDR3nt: TGTGCTAGTGGTTTTACAGGGGCCTCCTACGAGCAGTACTTC
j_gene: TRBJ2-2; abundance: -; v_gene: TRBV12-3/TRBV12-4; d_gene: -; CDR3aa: CASSPTQVFTGELFF; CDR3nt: TGTGCCAGCAGTCCAACCCAGGTGTTCACCGGGGAGCTGTTTTTT
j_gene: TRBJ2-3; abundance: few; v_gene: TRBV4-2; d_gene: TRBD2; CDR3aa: CASSQAGTSVKDTQYF; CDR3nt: TGTGCCAGCAGCCAAGCTGGGACTAGCGTAAAAGATACGCAGTATTTT
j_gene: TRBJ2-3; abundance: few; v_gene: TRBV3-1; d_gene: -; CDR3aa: CASSQTRDSQYF; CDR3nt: TGTGCCAGCAGCCAGACCCGGGACTCGCAGTATTTT
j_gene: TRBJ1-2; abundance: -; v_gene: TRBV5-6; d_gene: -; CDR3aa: CASSYRRANYGYTF; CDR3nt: TGTGCCAGCAGCTACCGGAGGGCCAACTATGGCTACACCTTC
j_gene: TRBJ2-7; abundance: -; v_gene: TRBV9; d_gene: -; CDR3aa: CASSSDQNEQYF; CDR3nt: TGTGCCAGCAGCTCGGATCAGAATGAGCAGTACTTC
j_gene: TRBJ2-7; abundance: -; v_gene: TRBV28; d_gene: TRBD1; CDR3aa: CASGGQGAIRAYEQYF; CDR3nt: TGTGCCAGCGGGGGACAGGGGGCGATAAGAGCCTACGAGCAGTACTTC
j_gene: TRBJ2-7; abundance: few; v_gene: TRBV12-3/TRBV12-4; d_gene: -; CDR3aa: CASSLALLQAYEQYF; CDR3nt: TGTGCCAGCAGTTTAGCGCTCTTACAGGCCTACGAGCAGTACTTC
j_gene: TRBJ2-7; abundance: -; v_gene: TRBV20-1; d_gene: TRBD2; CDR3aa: CSARDAAGRLAGVRSYNEQYF; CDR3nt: TGCAGTGCTAGAGATGCGGCGGGGAGACTAGCGGGAGTTCGGTCCTACAATGAGCAGTACTTC
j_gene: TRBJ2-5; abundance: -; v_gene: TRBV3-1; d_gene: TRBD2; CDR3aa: CASGGAGRETQYF; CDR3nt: TGTGCCAGCGGAGGAGCGGGAAGAGAGACCCAGTACTTC
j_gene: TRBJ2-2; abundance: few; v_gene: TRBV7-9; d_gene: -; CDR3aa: CASRLASTTGELFF; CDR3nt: TGTGCCAGCAGATTAGCTTCGACCACCGGGGAGCTGTTTTTT
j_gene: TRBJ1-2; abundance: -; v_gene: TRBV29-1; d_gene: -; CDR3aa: CSVEVRGGFYGYTF; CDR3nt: TGCAGCGTTGAAGTCCGCGGGGGTTTCTATGGCTACACCTTC
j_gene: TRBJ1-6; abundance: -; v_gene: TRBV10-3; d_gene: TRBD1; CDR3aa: CAISESGTGVNSPLHF; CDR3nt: TGTGCCATCAGTGAATCCGGGACAGGAGTTAATTCACCCCTCCACTTT
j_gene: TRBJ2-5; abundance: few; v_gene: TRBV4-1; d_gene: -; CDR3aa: CASSQVVGVETQYF; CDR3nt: TGCGCCAGCAGCCAAGTGGTGGGGGTCGAGACCCAGTACTTC
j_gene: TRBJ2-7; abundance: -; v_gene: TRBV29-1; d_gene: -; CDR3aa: CSSNSYEQYF; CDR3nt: TGCAGCTCGAACAGTTACGAGCAGTACTTC
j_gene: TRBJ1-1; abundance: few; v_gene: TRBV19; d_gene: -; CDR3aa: CASSIGQSNTEAFF; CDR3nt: TGTGCCAGTAGTATCGGACAGTCGAACACTGAAGCTTTCTTT
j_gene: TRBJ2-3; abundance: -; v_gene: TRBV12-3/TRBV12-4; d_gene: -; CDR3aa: CASRVFSDTEYF; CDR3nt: TGTGCCAGCAGAGTATTCTCAGATACGGAGTATTTT
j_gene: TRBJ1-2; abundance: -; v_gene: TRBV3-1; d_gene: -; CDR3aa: CASSQDSNGYTF; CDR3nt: TGTGCCAGCAGCCAAGATAGCAATGGCTACACCTTC
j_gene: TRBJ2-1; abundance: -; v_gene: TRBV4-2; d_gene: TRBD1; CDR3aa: CASSQGQRFNEQFF; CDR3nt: TGTGCCAGCAGCCAGGGACAGAGATTCAATGAGCAGTTCTTC
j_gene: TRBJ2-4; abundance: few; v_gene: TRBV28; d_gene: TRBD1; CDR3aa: CASEGTDENIQYF; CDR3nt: TGTGCCAGCGAGGGGACAGACGAAAACATTCAGTACTTC
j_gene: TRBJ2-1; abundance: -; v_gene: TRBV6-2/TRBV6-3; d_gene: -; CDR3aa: CASSYGGRAARSYNEQFF; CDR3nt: TGTGCCAGCAGTTACGGGGGGAGAGCGGCCCGCTCCTACAATGAGCAGTTCTTC
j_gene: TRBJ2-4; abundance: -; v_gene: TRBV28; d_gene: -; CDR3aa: CASSWPTGRGKSIQYF; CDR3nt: TGTGCCAGCAGTTGGCCTACCGGGCGAGGCAAAAGCATTCAGTACTTC
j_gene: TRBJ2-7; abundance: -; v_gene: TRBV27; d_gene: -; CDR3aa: CASRTSRGSYEQYF; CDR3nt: TGTGCCAGCAGGACTAGCAGGGGTTCCTACGAGCAGTACTTC
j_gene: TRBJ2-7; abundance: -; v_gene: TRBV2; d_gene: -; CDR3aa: CASSVRDGDEQYF; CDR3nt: TGTGCCAGCAGTGTCCGGGATGGCGATGAGCAGTACTTC
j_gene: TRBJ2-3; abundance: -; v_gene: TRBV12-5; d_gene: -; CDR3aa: CASGLATGWGDTQYF; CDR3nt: TGTGCTAGTGGTTTGGCGACAGGTTGGGGAGATACGCAGTATTTT
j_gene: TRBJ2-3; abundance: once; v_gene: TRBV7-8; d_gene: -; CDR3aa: CASSLEPRVRTDTQYF; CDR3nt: TGTGCCAGCAGCTTAGAGCCGCGGGTGAGGACAGATACGCAGTATTTT
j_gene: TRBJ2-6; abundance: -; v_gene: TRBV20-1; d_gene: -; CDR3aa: CSARGGGYSGANVLTF; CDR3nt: TGCAGTGCTAGGGGGGGCGGATACTCTGGGGCCAACGTCCTGACTTTC